Sequencing of this TCR beta chain was carried out in a study of identical twins. Via MiXCR, TCRdb re-called the 5' RACE reads, giving one row per CDR3 protein. This table has hundreds of thousands of distinct CDR3 sequences, 18% appearing once. Regarding the study as a whole: Twin pairs' shared out-of-frame alpha sequences were enriched in low generation probability.

All donors comprised healthy Caucasians. This clonotype occurred a few times. Its cognate antigen is unknown. These data are also associated with another study on T cells expressing NK-cell markers.

The sample comprised PBMCs. The TCR was taken from a woman aged 18 to 35 in good health.

The CDR3 DNA sequence: TGCGCCAGCAGCAAGCCGGGACAGGGTATACTGAACACTGAAGCTTTCTTT. It yields the protein CASSKPGQGILNTEAFF. The V call is TRBV5-1, the J call TRBJ1-1, with TRBD1 identical over 9 bases. V dropped 4 bases and J dropped 0; count of bases not matched to a gene: 10. Looked up from germline, CDR1 is SGHRS and CDR2 is YFSETQ. CDR3 size: 17 residues.